The 13 T cell receptor beta chains below come from one sample, sequenced in a study of human T cells and chemical hapten exposure. MiXCR, run by TCRdb on the RACE reads, gives a single entry per CDR3 protein. The data hold 35,000 to 50,000 distinct CDR3 sequences, with around 9.3% observed a single time. The sample's time point: patch test 2, 6 weeks after DPC sensitization. Treatment meaning: therapeutic diphenylcyclopropenone sensitization with weekly scalp DPC. The starting material was whole blood, obtained in connection with sensitization to the hapten diphenylcyclopropenone (DPC). The receptor set was obtained from a woman between 35 and 50 years old with alopecia areata. Some clones in this sample may be carry-over from other donors' samples.

Ten or more counts support this clonotype. The chain links TRBV7-8 to TRBJ2-7; weak D call: TRBD2 (6 bases). CDR1 is SGHVS and CDR2 is FQNEAQ in the germline V gene. CDR3 length: 13 amino acids. Trimming removed 4 bases at V and 3 bases at J, with 10 bases between. The CDR3 here is CASSSGLFYEQYF. In DNA form, the CDR3 reads TGTGCCAGCAGCTCCGGACTATTCTACGAGCAGTACTTC.

This clonotype was seen many times. This chain uses TRBV9 with TRBJ1-6, with D maybe TRBD1 (6 bases). V was cut by 8 bases and J by 10 bases, with 19 bases left in between. CDR1 is SGDLS and CDR2 is YYNGEE in the germline V gene. The CDR3 is 14 residues long. CDR3 in DNA: TGTGCCAGTTCATCGTTCGGGGGGCAGTCACCCCTCCACTTT. Protein product: CASSSFGGQSPLHF.

This clonotype showed up many times. The rearrangement links TRBV6-6 to TRBJ2-5, with 9 bases matching TRBD2. The V segment lost 5 bases and the J segment 3 bases; nucleotides outside the gene matches: 22. Germline values: CDR1 MNHNY, CDR2 SVGAGI (reference sequence). CDR3 length: 20 residues. The CDR3 reads CASSIPGAGGPYAYKETQYF. For the CDR3, the DNA is TGTGCCAGCAGTATCCCCGGTGCGGGGGGGCCGTATGCCTACAAAGAGACCCAGTACTTC.

The table lists this clonotype with many counts. The V call is TRBV24-1, the J call TRBJ2-1, with a tentative D call TRBD2 (6 bases). Germline V lookup: CDR1 KGHDR, CDR2 SFDVKD. Trimming stripped 4 bases from V and 7 bases from J, with 13 bases between. CDR3 length equals 14 residues. The CDR3 protein is CATSDPGAGNEQFF. CDR3 in DNA: TGTGCCACCAGTGACCCCGGGGCGGGAAATGAGCAGTTCTTC.

At least ten counts were recorded for this clonotype. The chain carries TRBV5-1 and TRBJ2-2; 8 bases match TRBD1. The CDR3 has 14 amino acids. Per germline, CDR1 SGHRS and CDR2 YFSETQ. Losses at the gene ends were 4 bases for V and 6 bases for J; bases not matched to a gene: 5. The CDR3: CASSPRTGSGELFF. CDR3 nucleotides: TGCGCCAGCAGCCCAAGGACAGGGTCCGGGGAGCTGTTTTTT.

This clonotype appeared many times. The rearrangement joins TRBV18 to TRBJ2-5; unclear D gene. CDR1 KGHSH and CDR2 LQKENI come from the germline V gene. There are 13 residues in the CDR3. With 2 bases removed from V and 1 base from J, the gap between germline ends came to 5 bases. The CDR3 nucleotides are TGTGCCAGCTCACCAAGTCGCCAAGAGACCCAGTACTTC. This sequence encodes CASSPSRQETQYF. Full variable domain (outside the CDR3, taken from reference TRBV18 and TRBJ2-5): NAGVMQNPRHLVRRRGQEARLRCSPMKGHSHVYWYRQLPEEGLKFMVYLQKENIIDESGMPKERFSAEFPKEGPSILRIQQVVRGDSAAYFCASSPSRQETQYFGPGTRLLVL.

The V and J genes are TRBV7-2 and TRBJ2-5; D is ambiguous. This CDR3 has 12 amino acids. Trimming took off 5 bases at V and 0 bases at J, with 4 bases between the two ends. CDR1 is SGHTA, CDR2 FQGNSA, per germline. The CDR3 loop reads CASSTNQETQYF. The CDR3 DNA reads as TGTGCCAGCAGCACGAACCAAGAGACCCAGTACTTC.

This clonotype was recorded at least ten times. This chain links TRBV28 with TRBJ2-3; the match to TRBD2 covers 7 bases. V gave up 0 bases and J gave up 0 bases; unmatched junction bases: 6. The CDR3 is 17 residues long. The germline V gene encodes CDR1 MDHEN and CDR2 SYDVKM. The CDR3 nucleotides are TGTGCCAGCAGTTTATGGGCCAGCGGGGCTAGCACAGATACGCAGTATTTT. Residues: CASSLWASGASTDTQYF.

This clonotype showed up just a few times. This chain joins TRBV4-1 and TRBJ1-2; 7 positions match TRBD1. Looked up from germline, CDR1 is MGHRA and CDR2 is YSYEKL. The V gene end was trimmed by 5 bases and the J gene end by 2 bases; junction bases not matched to a gene: 8. The CDR3 covers 15 residues. In DNA, the CDR3 is TGCGCCAGCAGCTCCACCCCCAGGGGGAACTATGGCTACACCTTC. It encodes CASSSTPRGNYGYTF.

This clonotype was picked up many times. The chain joins TRBV29-1 to TRBJ1-6, with TRBD1 matching 9 bases. CDR1 is SQVTM and CDR2 is ANQGSEA in the germline V gene. The CDR3 contains 14 residues. The J segment lost 9 bases and the V segment lost 7 bases, leaving 10 bases of the junction unmatched. Written as DNA, the CDR3 is TGCAGCGCCCGGGACAGGGCGGATAGTTCACCCCTCCACTTT. Its protein product is CSARDRADSSPLHF.

About this clonotype: A much larger clone differs from this one at a single base, so this may be a read error. The chain has TRBV7-6 and TRBJ2-1; the match to TRBD2 covers 8 bases. CDR3 length: 17 residues. Germline CDR1 and CDR2: SGHVS and FNYEAQ. This chain's CDR3 is CANSPIRGGSSYNEQFF. DNA for the CDR3: TGTGCCAACAGCCCCATACGCGGGGGGAGCTCCTACAATGAGCAGTTCTTC.

Turning to this clonotype: A clone one base away is much larger, so this may be a read error. V usage is TRBV7-3 and J usage is TRBJ2-1, with no clear D. V shed 5 bases and J shed 8 bases, with 10 bases lying between them. This CDR3 has 12 residues. Per the germline V gene, CDR1 is SGHTA and CDR2 is FQGTGA. The CDR3 sequence is CASSQYSDEQFF. The CDR3 DNA reads as TGTGCCAGCAGCCAATACAGCGATGAGCAGTTCTTC. The variable domain in full, completed from reference TRBV7-3 and TRBJ2-1, reads GAGVSQTPSNKVTEKGKYVELRCDPISGHTALYWYRQSLGQGPEFLIYFQGTGAADDSGLPNDRFFAVRPEGSVSTLKIQRTERGDSAVYLCASSQYSDEQFFGPGTRLTVL.

This clonotype was seen repeatedly, ten times or more. The genes are TRBV7-8 and TRBJ1-5, with D maybe TRBD1 (5 bases). The V gene lost 5 bases and the J gene lost 1 base, with 18 bases spanning the gap. Germline CDR1 and CDR2: SGHVS and FQNEAQ. The CDR3 is 17 amino acids. The CDR3 spells CASSPNPQGVSNQPQHF. CDR3 coding DNA: TGTGCCAGCAGCCCTAACCCCCAGGGAGTAAGCAATCAGCCCCAGCATTTT.